The T cell receptor (beta chain) under discussion was sequenced for a study of cytomegalovirus exposure and HLA in healthy donors. The CDR3 sequence is 17 residues long. Germline CDR1 SEHNR, CDR2 FQNEAQ (reference sequence). Trimming took 5 bases from V and 1 from J; bases not matched to a gene: 9. Profiled with immunoSEQ multiplex PCR; TCRdb holds only in-frame clones, not every one. The table lists over 200,000 clones, around 90% of them singletons. Sequencing input: PBMCs. The V call is TRBV7-9, the J call TRBJ2-3; 10 nucleotides match TRBD2. The TCR comes from a woman under 30 in good health and CMV-seronegative. DNA of the CDR3: TGTGCCAGCAGCCCCTCGAGACTAGCGGGCCGCACAGATACGCAGTATTTT. The encoded protein is CASSPSRLAGRTDTQYF. The full variable domain, in which reference TRBV7-9 and TRBJ2-3 provide the parts outside the CDR3, is DTGVSQNPRHKITKRGQNVTFRCDPISEHNRLYWYRQTLGQGPEFLTYFQNEAQLEKSRLLSDRFSAERPKGSFSTLEIQRTEQGDSAMYLCASSPSRLAGRTDTQYFGPGTRLTVL.